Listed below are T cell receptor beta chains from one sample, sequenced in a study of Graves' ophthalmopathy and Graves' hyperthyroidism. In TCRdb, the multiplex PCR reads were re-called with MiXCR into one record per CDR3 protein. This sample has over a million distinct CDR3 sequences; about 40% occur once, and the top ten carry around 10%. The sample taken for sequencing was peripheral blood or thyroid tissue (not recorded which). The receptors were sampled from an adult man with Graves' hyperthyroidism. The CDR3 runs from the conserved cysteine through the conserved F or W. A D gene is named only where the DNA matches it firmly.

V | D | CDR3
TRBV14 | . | CASSQGGVEQYF
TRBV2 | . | CASSEGVTVNTEAFF
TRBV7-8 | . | CASSLSGQTSNYGYTF
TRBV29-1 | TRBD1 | CSVPGQGIQETQYF
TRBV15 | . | CATAATQIRVQPQHF
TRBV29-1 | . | CSVISGKSTGELFF
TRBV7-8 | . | CASSLARARRGNTIYF
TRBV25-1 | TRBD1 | CASSGENRGTEAFF
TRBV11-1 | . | CASSPYRGTEAFF
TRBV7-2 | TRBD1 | CASSSTGASSTGELFF
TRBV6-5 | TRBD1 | CASKIQGVSGYTF
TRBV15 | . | CATSREDSPYF
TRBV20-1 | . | CSVLTMGSPYEQYF
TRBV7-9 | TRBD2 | CASSPGGALLDEQYF
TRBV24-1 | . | CATSDSRSSGANVLTF
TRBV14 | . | CAPYKTKYGYTF
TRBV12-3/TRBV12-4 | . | CASSLARGAFGYTF
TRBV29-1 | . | CSVEQGLASTGELFF